This entry concerns a single TCR beta chain. Its antigen is currently unknown. Blood samples, whole and unsorted for T cells, yielded the isolated total RNA. The sample is drawn from a study of monozygotic twins with inflammatory bowel disease. Germline loops: CDR1 MNHEY, CDR2 SMNVEV (reference sequence). This CDR3 region has 13 residues. Notes on the study in general: Reduced clonotype sharing with other individuals was observed in IBD patients relative to healthy twins, especially with disease activity. Against healthy co-twins, IBD patients had lower TCRbeta diversity (measured by inverse Simpson).

Each sample had eight separate cDNA synthesis reactions. TCRdb re-called the 5' RACE reads, yielding one record per CDR3 amino acid sequence without DNA. The sample totals approximately 390,000 distinct CDR3 sequences. V is TRBV27 and J is TRBJ1-5; TCRdb's D call of TRBD1 is untestable without DNA. This clonotype was obtained from a human donor with ulcerative colitis or Crohn's disease, or a healthy co-twin of an affected twin (not recorded which). Sequenced sample: blood. The CDR3 protein is CASSLGHREPQHF.